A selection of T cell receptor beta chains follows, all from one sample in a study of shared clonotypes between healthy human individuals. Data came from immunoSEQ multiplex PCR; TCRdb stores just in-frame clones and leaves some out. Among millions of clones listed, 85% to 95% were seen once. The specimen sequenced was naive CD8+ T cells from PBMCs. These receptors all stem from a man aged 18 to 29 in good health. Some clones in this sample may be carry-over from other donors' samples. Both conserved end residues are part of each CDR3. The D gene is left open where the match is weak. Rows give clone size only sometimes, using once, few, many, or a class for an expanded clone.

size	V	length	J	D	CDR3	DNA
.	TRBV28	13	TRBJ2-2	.	CASSLWRAGELFF	TGTGCCAGCAGCCTCTGGCGAGCCGGGGAGCTGTTTTTT
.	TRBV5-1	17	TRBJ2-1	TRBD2	CASSSTGTSGRANEQFF	TGCGCCAGCAGCTCGACCGGGACTAGCGGGAGAGCCAATGAGCAGTTCTTC
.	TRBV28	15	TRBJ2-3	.	CASSLLPRVTDTQYF	TGTGCCAGCAGTTTACTCCCCAGGGTCACAGATACGCAGTATTTT
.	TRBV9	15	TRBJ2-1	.	CASSVEGLSYNEQFF	TGTGCCAGCAGCGTAGAGGGACTGTCCTACAATGAGCAGTTCTTC
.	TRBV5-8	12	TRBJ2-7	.	CASSLVINEQYF	TGTGCCAGCAGCTTGGTCATTAACGAGCAGTACTTC
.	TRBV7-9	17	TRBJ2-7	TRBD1	CASSQRPGQGETYEQYF	TGTGCCAGCAGCCAACGCCCGGGACAGGGTGAGACCTACGAGCAGTACTTC
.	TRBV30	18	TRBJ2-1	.	CAYRTSPSSTGSYNEQFF	TGTGCCTACCGGACCTCTCCCTCCTCTACAGGGTCCTACAATGAGCAGTTCTTC
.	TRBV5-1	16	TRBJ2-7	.	CASSWEPGRINYEQYF	TGCGCCAGCAGCTGGGAACCGGGACGAATAAACTACGAGCAGTACTTC
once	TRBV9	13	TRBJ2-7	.	CASSPGGWYEQYF	TGTGCCAGCAGCCCGGGCGGGTGGTACGAGCAGTACTTC
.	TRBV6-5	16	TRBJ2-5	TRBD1	CASSYSYRGGGETQYF	TGTGCCAGCAGTTACTCGTACAGGGGTGGTGGAGAGACCCAGTACTTC
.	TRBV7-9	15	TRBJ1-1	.	CASSLGGGGRTEAFF	TGTGCCAGCAGCTTAGGGGGAGGGGGTCGCACTGAAGCTTTCTTT
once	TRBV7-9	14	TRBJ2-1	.	CASSQRLGPNEQFF	TGTGCCAGCAGCCAGAGACTAGGACCCAATGAGCAGTTCTTC
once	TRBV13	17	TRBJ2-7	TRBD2	CASSLVGLAGHNYEQYF	TGTGCCAGCAGCTTGGTTGGACTAGCGGGACACAACTACGAGCAGTACTTC
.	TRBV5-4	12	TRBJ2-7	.	CASSSPTHEQYF	TGTGCCAGCAGCTCCCCAACTCACGAGCAGTACTTC
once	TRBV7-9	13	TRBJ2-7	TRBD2	CASSTGTTYEQYF	TGTGCCAGCAGCACCGGGACTACCTACGAGCAGTACTTC
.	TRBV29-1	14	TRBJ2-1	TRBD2	CSVDGGSTYNEQFF	TGCAGCGTTGATGGCGGGAGCACCTACAATGAGCAGTTCTTC
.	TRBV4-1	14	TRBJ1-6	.	CASSQWDTYSPLHF	TGCGCCAGCAGCCAATGGGACACCTATTCACCTCTCCACTTT
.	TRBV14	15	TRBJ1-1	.	CASSQGEGGFTEAFF	TGTGCCAGCAGCCAAGGGGAGGGGGGGTTCACTGAAGCTTTCTTT
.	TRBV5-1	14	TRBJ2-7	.	CASRVGGPTYEQYF	TGCGCCAGCAGAGTTGGAGGGCCGACCTACGAGCAGTACTTC
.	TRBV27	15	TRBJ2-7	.	CASSWGGGEAYEQYF	TGTGCCAGCAGTTGGGGAGGGGGGGAGGCCTACGAGCAGTACTTC
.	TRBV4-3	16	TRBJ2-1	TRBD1	CASSQDVWTGRNEQFF	TGCGCCAGCAGCCAAGATGTATGGACAGGGCGCAATGAGCAGTTCTTC
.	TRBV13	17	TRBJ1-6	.	CASSLVGSPGGDSPLHF	TGTGCCAGCAGCTTAGTGGGGTCCCCGGGCGGCGATTCACCCCTCCACTTT
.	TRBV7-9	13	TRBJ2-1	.	CASSPVQPGEQFF	TGTGCCAGCAGCCCGGTCCAACCGGGTGAGCAGTTCTTC
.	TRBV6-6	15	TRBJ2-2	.	CASSYLGVNTGELFF	TGTGCCAGCAGTTACTTGGGGGTGAACACCGGGGAGCTGTTTTTT
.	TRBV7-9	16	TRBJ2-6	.	CASSGRAGPGANVLTF	TGTGCCAGCAGCGGCAGGGCCGGCCCTGGGGCCAACGTCCTGACTTTC
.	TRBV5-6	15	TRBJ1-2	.	CASSFLPGDNYGYTF	TGTGCCAGCAGCTTTTTACCAGGCGACAACTATGGCTACACCTTC
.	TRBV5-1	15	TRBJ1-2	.	CAISWVRGVNYGYTF	TGCGCCATCAGTTGGGTAAGGGGTGTTAACTATGGCTACACCTTC
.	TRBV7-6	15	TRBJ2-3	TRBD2	CASSLASGGTDTQYF	TGTGCCAGCAGCTTAGCTAGCGGGGGCACAGATACGCAGTATTTT
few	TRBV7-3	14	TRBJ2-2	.	CASSLGGYTGELFF	TGTGCCAGCAGCTTAGGCGGGTACACCGGGGAGCTGTTTTTT
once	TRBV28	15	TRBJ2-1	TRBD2	CASSFRLAGSNEQFF	TGTGCCAGCAGTTTCCGGCTAGCGGGAAGCAATGAGCAGTTCTTC
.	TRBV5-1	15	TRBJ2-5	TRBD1	CASSNWDSPKETQYF	TGCGCCAGCAGCAATTGGGACAGCCCGAAAGAGACCCAGTACTTC
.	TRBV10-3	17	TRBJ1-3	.	CAISERSRDSAGNTIYF	TGTGCCATCAGTGAACGTTCCCGCGACTCAGCTGGAAACACCATATATTTT
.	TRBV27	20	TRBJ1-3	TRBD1	CASSLVSRGSPLGSGNTIYF	TGTGCCAGCAGTTTAGTCTCCAGGGGGTCGCCCTTAGGATCTGGAAACACCATATATTTT
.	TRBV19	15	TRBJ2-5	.	CASTPRLQGTETQYF	TGTGCCAGTACCCCGCGGCTACAGGGTACGGAGACCCAGTACTTC
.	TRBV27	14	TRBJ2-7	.	CASRAGSLTYEQYF	TGTGCCAGCAGGGCAGGGAGCCTCACCTACGAGCAGTACTTC
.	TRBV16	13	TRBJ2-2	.	CASSPAATGELFF	TGTGCCAGCAGCCCCGCGGCCACCGGGGAGCTGTTTTTT
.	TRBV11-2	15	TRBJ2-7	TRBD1	CASSPGTGGHYEQYF	TGTGCCAGCAGCCCCGGGACAGGAGGTCACTACGAGCAGTACTTC
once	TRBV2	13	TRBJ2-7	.	CASRGTNSYEQYF	TGTGCCAGCAGAGGTACTAACTCCTACGAGCAGTACTTC
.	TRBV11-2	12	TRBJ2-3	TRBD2	CAIQVAGSTQYF	TGTGCCATCCAAGTAGCGGGCTCTACGCAGTATTTT
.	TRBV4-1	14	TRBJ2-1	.	CASSQQEGYNEQFF	TGCGCCAGCAGCCAACAGGAAGGTTACAATGAGCAGTTCTTC
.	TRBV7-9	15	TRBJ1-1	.	CASSLTGTLNTEAFF	TGTGCCAGCAGCTTAACCGGGACATTGAACACTGAAGCTTTCTTT
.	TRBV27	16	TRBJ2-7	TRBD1	CASSLSSGTGRLEQYF	TGTGCCAGCAGTTTGTCCTCCGGGACAGGGAGGCTTGAGCAGTACTTC
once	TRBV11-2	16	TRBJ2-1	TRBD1	CASSLTQGVAYNEQFF	TGTGCCAGCAGCTTAACACAGGGGGTCGCCTACAATGAGCAGTTCTTC
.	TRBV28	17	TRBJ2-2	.	CASSLTVGLGNTGELFF	TGTGCCAGCAGTCTGACTGTGGGGCTTGGGAACACCGGGGAGCTGTTTTTT
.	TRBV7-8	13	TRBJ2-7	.	CASSSPALYEQYF	TGTGCCAGCAGCTCACCCGCCCTCTACGAGCAGTACTTC
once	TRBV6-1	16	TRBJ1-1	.	CASSGLKTGENTEAFF	TGTGCCAGCAGTGGATTAAAGACAGGTGAGAACACTGAAGCTTTCTTT
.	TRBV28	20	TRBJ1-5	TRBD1	CASSPRSGTGERGRNQPQHF	TGTGCCAGCAGTCCCCGATCCGGGACAGGGGAACGGGGTCGCAATCAGCCCCAGCATTTT
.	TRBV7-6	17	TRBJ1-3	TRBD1	CASSGRTGGVSGNTIYF	TGTGCCAGCAGCGGTCGGACAGGGGGAGTCTCTGGAAACACCATATATTTT
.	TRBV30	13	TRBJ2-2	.	CAWTPGSPGELFF	TGTGCCTGGACCCCAGGGTCCCCCGGGGAGCTGTTTTTT